The 5 T cell receptor beta chains below all came from one sample that was sequenced in a study of cytomegalovirus exposure and HLA in healthy donors. PCR used 60 Vbeta primers and 13 Jbeta primers. Sequenced by immunoSEQ multiplex PCR; TCRdb stores in-frame clones only, minus some. The table lists over 100,000 clones, about 73% of them singletons. Sequencing was carried out using PBMCs. All receptors derive from a woman aged 25 to 39 in good health and CMV-seropositive.

The rearrangement joins TRBV11-1 to TRBJ1-1; no definite D call. V gave up 5 bases and J gave up 3 bases, with 16 bases separating them. There are 15 residues in the CDR3. The germline CDR1 and CDR2 sequences are SGHAT and FQDESV (reference sequence). In nucleotides, the CDR3 is TGTGCCAGCAGCAATTCGAACGAGTACGACACTGAAGCTTTCTTT. Its protein is CASSNSNEYDTEAFF.

The chain joins TRBV7-2 to TRBJ1-2; 8 nucleotides match TRBD1. Germline CDR1 and CDR2: SGHTA and FQGNSA. The CDR3 runs 15 residues. The ends lost 5 bases at V and 4 bases at J; junction bases unmatched: 9. The CDR3 region is CASSLSRGRGYGYTF. CDR3 coding DNA: TGTGCCAGCAGCCTATCCAGGGGGCGCGGCTATGGCTACACCTTC.

The V gene is TRBV19, the J gene TRBJ1-2; 7 nucleotides align to TRBD1. CDR1 and CDR2 from the germline V gene are LNHDA and SQIVND (reference sequence). This CDR3 spans 13 amino acids. The V segment lost 7 bases and the J segment 8 bases; nucleotides outside the gene matches: 10. The CDR3 loop is CASIGPTGNGYTF. The CDR3 coding sequence is TGTGCCAGTATTGGGCCGACAGGGAACGGCTACACCTTC.

The chain combines TRBV19 with TRBJ1-5, with a possible D match to TRBD1 (5 bases). The CDR3 runs to 15 residues. V gave up 11 bases and J gave up 7 bases, with 24 bases separating them. Germline CDR1 and CDR2: LNHDA and SQIVND (reference sequence). The CDR3 region is CAGSHGGTPEQPQHF. DNA of the CDR3: TGTGCCGGATCCCATGGGGGGACCCCGGAGCAGCCCCAGCATTTT.

This clone was detected only once. The CDR3 protein is CASSFGGVYEQYF. The DNA of the CDR3 is TGTGCCAGCAGCTTTGGGGGGGTCTACGAGCAGTACTTC. This rearrangement joins TRBV7-2 to TRBJ2-7; 7 nucleotides line up with TRBD2. The CDR3 loop spans 13 amino acids. J lost 3 bases, V lost 3 bases, and 2 bases had no gene match. Germline-derived CDR1 and CDR2 are SGHTA and FQGNSA.